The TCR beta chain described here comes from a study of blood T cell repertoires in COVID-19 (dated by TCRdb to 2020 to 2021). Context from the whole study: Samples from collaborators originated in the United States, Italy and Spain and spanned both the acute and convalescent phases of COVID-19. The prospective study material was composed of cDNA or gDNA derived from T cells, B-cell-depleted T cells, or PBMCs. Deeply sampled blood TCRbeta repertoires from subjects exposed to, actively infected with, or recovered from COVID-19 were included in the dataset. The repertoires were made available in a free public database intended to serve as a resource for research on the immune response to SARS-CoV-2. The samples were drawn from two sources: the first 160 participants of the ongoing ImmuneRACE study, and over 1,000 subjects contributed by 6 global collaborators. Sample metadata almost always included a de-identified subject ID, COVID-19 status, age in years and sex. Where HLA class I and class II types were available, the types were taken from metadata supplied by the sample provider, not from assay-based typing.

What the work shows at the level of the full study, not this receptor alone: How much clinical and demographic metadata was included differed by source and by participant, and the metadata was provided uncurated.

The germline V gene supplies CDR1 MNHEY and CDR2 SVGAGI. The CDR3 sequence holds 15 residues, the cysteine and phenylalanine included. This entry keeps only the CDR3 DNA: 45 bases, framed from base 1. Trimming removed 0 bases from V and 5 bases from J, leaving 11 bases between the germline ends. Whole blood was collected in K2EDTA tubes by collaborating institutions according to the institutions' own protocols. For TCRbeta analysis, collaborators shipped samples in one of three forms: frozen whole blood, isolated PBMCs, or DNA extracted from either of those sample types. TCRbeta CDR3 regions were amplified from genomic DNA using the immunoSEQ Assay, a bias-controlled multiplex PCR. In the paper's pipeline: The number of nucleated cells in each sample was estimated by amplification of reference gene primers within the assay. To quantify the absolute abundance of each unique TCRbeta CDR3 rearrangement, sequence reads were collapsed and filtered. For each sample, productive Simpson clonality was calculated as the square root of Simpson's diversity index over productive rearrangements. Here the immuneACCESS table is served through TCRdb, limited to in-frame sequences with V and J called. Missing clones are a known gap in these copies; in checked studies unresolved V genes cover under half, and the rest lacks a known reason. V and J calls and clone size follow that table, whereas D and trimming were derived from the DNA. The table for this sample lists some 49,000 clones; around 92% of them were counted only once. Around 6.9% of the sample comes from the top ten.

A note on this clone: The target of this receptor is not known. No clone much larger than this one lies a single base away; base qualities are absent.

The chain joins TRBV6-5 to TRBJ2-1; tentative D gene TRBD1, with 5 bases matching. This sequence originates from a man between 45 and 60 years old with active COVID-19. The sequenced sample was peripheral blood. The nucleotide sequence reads TGTGCCAGCAGTTACTCGTGGGGCTACAACAATGAGCAGTTCTTC. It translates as CASSYSWGYNNEQFF.